A selection of T cell receptor beta chains follows, all from one sample in a study of blood T cells in healthy people across ages. MiXCR was run by TCRdb on the 5' RACE reads, yielding one entry per CDR3 protein. The data show more than 650,000 distinct CDR3 sequences, with about 53% seen just once and roughly 37% held by the top ten. Sequenced sample: blood. The origin of the receptors is an elderly man in good health. CDR3s include the opening cysteine and the closing phenylalanine or tryptophan. The D gene is left open where the match is weak. Size values are once, few and many counts, or a class for expanded clones, and some rows have none.

V: TRBV11-1; J: TRBJ2-7; D: TRBD1; size: few; DNA: TGTGCCAGCAGCTCCACTAGGACAGGGGTCTACGAGCAGTACTTC; CDR3: CASSSTRTGVYEQYF
V: TRBV9; J: TRBJ2-3; D: TRBD1; size: -; DNA: TGTGCCAGCAGCGAGGGACAGAGCACAGATACGCAGTATTTT; CDR3: CASSEGQSTDTQYF
V: TRBV6-1; J: TRBJ1-2; D: TRBD1; size: -; DNA: TGTGCCAGCAGTGCTCAGACAGGGGGAGGCTACACCTTC; CDR3: CASSAQTGGGYTF
V: TRBV20-1; J: TRBJ2-7; D: -; size: -; DNA: TGCAGTGCTAGAACTACCGTTGCGGCCGAGCAGTACTTC; CDR3: CSARTTVAAEQYF
V: TRBV20-1; J: TRBJ2-5; D: -; size: -; DNA: TGCAGTGCTAGAGAGCAGGGGAAGGGAGAGACCCAGTACTTC; CDR3: CSAREQGKGETQYF
V: TRBV29-1; J: TRBJ2-7; D: -; size: few; DNA: TGCAGCGTGGGTGGGCCAAGACCCGGCGAGCAGTACTTC; CDR3: CSVGGPRPGEQYF
V: TRBV27; J: TRBJ2-3; D: -; size: -; DNA: TGTGCCAGCTCGGACAGCCCAGATACGCAGTATTTT; CDR3: CASSDSPDTQYF
V: TRBV27; J: TRBJ1-1; D: TRBD1; size: -; DNA: TGTGCCAGCAGTCAATTGACAGGGAAAGCTTTCTTT; CDR3: CASSQLTGKAFF
V: TRBV20-1; J: TRBJ2-1; D: TRBD2; size: -; DNA: TGCAGTGCTAGTCTGGCAGCGGGAGCCCATGAGCAGTTCTTC; CDR3: CSASLAAGAHEQFF
V: TRBV29-1; J: TRBJ2-6; D: TRBD1; size: few; DNA: TGCAGCGTTACAGGGGGTGGCGGGGCCAACGTCCTGACTTTC; CDR3: CSVTGGGGANVLTF
V: TRBV28; J: TRBJ1-1; D: -; size: -; DNA: TGTGCCAGCACGTCCTGGGGGGACACTGAAGCTTTCTTT; CDR3: CASTSWGDTEAFF
V: TRBV20-1; J: TRBJ2-1; D: -; size: few; DNA: TGCAGTGCTAGCCCTCAAAGGGAGCAGTTCTTC; CDR3: CSASPQREQFF
V: TRBV29-1; J: TRBJ1-2; D: -; size: -; DNA: TGCAGCGTTTCAGGTAGCGGCTACACCTTC; CDR3: CSVSGSGYTF
V: TRBV27; J: TRBJ2-3; D: -; size: -; DNA: TGTGCCAGCAGTTCCTCACAGTGGAGGGGGAGATACGCGTATTTT; CDR3: CASSSSQWRGRYAYF
V: TRBV4-2; J: TRBJ2-1; D: -; size: -; DNA: TGTGCCAGCAGGCCCCAGTGGAGTGTGAGCAATGAGCAGTTCTTC; CDR3: CASRPQWSVSNEQFF
V: TRBV29-1; J: TRBJ2-3; D: -; size: -; DNA: TGCAGCGTCGGGTTAGGATCGCAGTATTTT; CDR3: CSVGLGSQYF
V: TRBV29-1; J: TRBJ1-2; D: TRBD1; size: -; DNA: TGCAGCGTTGAAGAGGGACAGTACTATGGCTACACCTTC; CDR3: CSVEEGQYYGYTF
V: TRBV10-3; J: TRBJ2-2; D: TRBD2; size: -; DNA: TGTGCCATCAGCCTGACCGGGACTAGAGGCGGGGAGCTGTTTTTT; CDR3: CAISLTGTRGGELFF
V: TRBV5-1; J: TRBJ2-7; D: -; size: -; DNA: TGCGCCAGCAGCCTCGGGAAGGAGGGAAGCGAGCAGTACTTC; CDR3: CASSLGKEGSEQYF
V: TRBV12-3/TRBV12-4; J: TRBJ2-1; D: TRBD2; size: -; DNA: TGTGCCAGCAGCCCGACTAGCGGGAGGCCCTCCTACAATGAGCAGTTCTTC; CDR3: CASSPTSGRPSYNEQFF
V: TRBV11-3; J: TRBJ2-2; D: -; size: -; DNA: TGTGCCAGCAGCTTAGGAGAAAACACCGGGGAGCTGTTTTTT; CDR3: CASSLGENTGELFF
V: TRBV12-3/TRBV12-4; J: TRBJ2-5; D: TRBD2; size: -; DNA: TGTGCCAGCAGTCCTAGCGGGTGGGAGACCCAGTACTTC; CDR3: CASSPSGWETQYF